This TCR beta chain was captured in a study of T cell responses to AZD1222 COVID-19 vaccine. V shed 4 bases and J shed 8 bases, with 12 bases lying between them. The germline V gene encodes CDR1 MRHNA and CDR2 SNTAGT. This CDR3 is 13 amino acids long. Assay used: immunoSEQ multiplex PCR; TCRdb lists only in-frame clones, some missing. The data hold around 140,000 clones, with over 90% observed a single time. The chain is built from TRBV6-4 and TRBJ2-1; D not certain. This receptor was identified in an adult in good health. Source: peripheral blood, taken on day 0 of AZD1222 vaccination. In DNA form, the CDR3 reads TGTGCCAGCAGTGTTAACCACCTGGATGAGCAGTTCTTC. It codes for CASSVNHLDEQFF.